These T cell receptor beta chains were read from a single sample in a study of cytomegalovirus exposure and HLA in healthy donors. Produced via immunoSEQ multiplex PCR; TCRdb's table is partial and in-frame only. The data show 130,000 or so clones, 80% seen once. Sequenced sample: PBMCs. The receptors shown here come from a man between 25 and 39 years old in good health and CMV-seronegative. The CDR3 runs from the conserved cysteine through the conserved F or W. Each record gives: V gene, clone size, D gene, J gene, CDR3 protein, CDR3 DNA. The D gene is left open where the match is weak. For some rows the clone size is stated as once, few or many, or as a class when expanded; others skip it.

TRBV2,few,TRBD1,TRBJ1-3,CARSTGDSGNTIYF,TGTGCCAGGTCGACAGGGGACTCTGGAAACACCATATATTTT
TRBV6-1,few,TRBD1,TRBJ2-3,CASMQGAIFPNTQYF,TGTGCCAGCATGCAGGGGGCTATTTTTCCGAATACGCAGTATTTT
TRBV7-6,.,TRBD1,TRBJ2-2,CASSLAYRQGSTGELFF,TGTGCCAGCAGCTTAGCCTACCGACAGGGATCCACCGGGGAGCTGTTTTTT
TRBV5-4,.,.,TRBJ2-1,CASSPAGGRSSYNEQFF,TGTGCCAGCAGCCCAGCAGGGGGGAGGAGCTCCTACAATGAGCAGTTCTTC
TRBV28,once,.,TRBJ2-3,CASRPRASTDTQYF,TGTGCCAGCAGACCCAGGGCAAGCACAGATACGCAGTATTTT
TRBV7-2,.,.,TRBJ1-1,CASSSTEVEAFF,TGTGCCAGCAGCTCGACAGAGGTAGAAGCTTTCTTT
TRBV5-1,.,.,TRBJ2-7,CASSPEDSLSYEQYF,TGCGCCAGCAGCCCGGAGGACAGCCTCTCCTACGAGCAGTACTTC
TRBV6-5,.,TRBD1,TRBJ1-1,CASSSTGGSTEAFF,TGTGCCAGCAGTAGTACAGGGGGCTCCACTGAAGCTTTCTTT
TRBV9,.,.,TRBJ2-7,CASSPSSREQYF,TGTGCCAGCAGCCCGAGTTCCCGGGAGCAGTACTTC
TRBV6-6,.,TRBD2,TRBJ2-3,CASRLAGITDTQYF,TGTGCCAGCAGGCTAGCGGGGATCACAGATACGCAGTATTTT
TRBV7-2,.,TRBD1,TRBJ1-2,CASSPGQGRSGGYTF,TGTGCCAGCAGCCCGGGACAGGGGCGATCGGGGGGCTACACCTTC
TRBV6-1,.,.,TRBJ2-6,CASSGTGSGANVLTF,TGTGCCAGCAGTGGCACAGGGTCTGGGGCCAACGTCCTGACTTTC
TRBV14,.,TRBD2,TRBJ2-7,CASSQLSGGDEQYF,TGTGCCAGCAGCCAATTGAGCGGGGGTGACGAGCAGTACTTC
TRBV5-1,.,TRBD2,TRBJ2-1,CASSWDYSYNEQFF,TGCGCCAGCAGCTGGGACTACTCCTACAATGAGCAGTTCTTC
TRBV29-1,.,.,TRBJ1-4,CSVSQGGTNEKLFF,TGCAGCGTCTCACAGGGTGGCACTAATGAAAAACTGTTTTTT
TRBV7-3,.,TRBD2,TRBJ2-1,CASSPRGGEQFF,TGTGCCAGCAGCCCGCGGGGGGGTGAGCAGTTCTTC
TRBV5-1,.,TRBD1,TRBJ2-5,CASSQRTGETQYF,TGCGCCAGCAGCCAACGGACAGGGGAGACCCAGTACTTC
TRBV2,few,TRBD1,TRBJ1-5,CASRGQGRSGNQPQHF,TGTGCCAGCAGGGGACAGGGGCGTAGCGGCAATCAGCCCCAGCATTTT
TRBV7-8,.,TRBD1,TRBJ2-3,CASSSGTGLIWTDTQYF,TGTGCCAGCAGCTCCGGGACAGGGCTCATATGGACAGATACGCAGTATTTT
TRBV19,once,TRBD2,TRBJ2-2,CASSRGLAGGELFF,TGTGCCAGTAGCCGGGGACTAGCGGGAGGGGAGCTGTTTTTT
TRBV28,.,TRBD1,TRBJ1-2,CASSPQGEGTYGYTF,TGTGCCAGCAGTCCTCAGGGGGAAGGAACCTATGGCTACACCTTC
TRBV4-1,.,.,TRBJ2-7,CASSQEIAQKQYF,TGCGCCAGCAGCCAAGAGATTGCCCAGAAGCAGTACTTC
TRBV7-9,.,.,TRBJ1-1,CASSFPEGDPDTEAFF,TGTGCCAGCAGTTTTCCAGAGGGTGATCCAGACACTGAAGCTTTCTTT
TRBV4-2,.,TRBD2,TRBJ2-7,CASSRVIAGDHEQYF,TGTGCCAGCAGCCGGGTTATTGCGGGAGATCACGAGCAGTACTTC
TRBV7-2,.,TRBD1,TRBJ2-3,CASSLGTGGGTDTQYF,TGTGCCAGCAGCTTAGGGACAGGGGGGGGCACAGATACGCAGTATTTT
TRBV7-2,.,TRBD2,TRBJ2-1,CASSYRRGLAGGNEQFF,TGTGCCAGCAGCTACAGGCGGGGTCTAGCGGGAGGAAATGAGCAGTTCTTC
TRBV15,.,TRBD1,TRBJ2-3,CATSRSDRVSAGSADTQYF,TGTGCCACCAGCAGGTCGGACAGGGTTTCGGCGGGATCCGCAGATACGCAGTATTTT
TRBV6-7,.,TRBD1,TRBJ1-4,CASSYSKVGQGPNEKLFF,TGTGCCAGCAGTTACTCGAAAGTCGGACAGGGTCCTAATGAAAAACTGTTTTTT
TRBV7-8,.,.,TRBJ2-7,CASSPTTGSSYEQYF,TGTGCCAGCAGCCCGACGACAGGCAGCTCCTACGAGCAGTACTTC
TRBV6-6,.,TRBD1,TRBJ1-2,CASSYSRGPTNYGYTF,TGTGCCAGCAGTTACTCCAGGGGGCCTACTAACTATGGCTACACCTTC
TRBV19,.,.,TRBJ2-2,CASSHNTGELFF,TGTGCCAGTAGTCATAACACCGGGGAGCTGTTTTTT
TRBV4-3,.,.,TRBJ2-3,CASSQALILGTQYF,TGCGCCAGCAGCCAAGCTCTTATTCTGGGCACGCAGTATTTT
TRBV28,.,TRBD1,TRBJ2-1,CASSLGQGGQFF,TGTGCCAGCAGTTTGGGACAGGGCGGGCAGTTCTTC
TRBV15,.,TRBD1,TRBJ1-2,CATRRQGDGYTF,TGTGCCACCAGAAGACAGGGGGATGGCTACACCTTC
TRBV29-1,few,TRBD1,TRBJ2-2,CSVDRTNTGELFF,TGCAGCGTGGACAGGACGAACACCGGGGAGCTGTTTTTT
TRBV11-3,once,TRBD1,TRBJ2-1,CASSLGRTGGTYNEQFF,TGTGCCAGCAGCCTAGGAAGAACAGGGGGCACCTACAATGAGCAGTTCTTC
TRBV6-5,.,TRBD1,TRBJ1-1,CASRDREKNTEAFF,TGTGCCAGCAGAGACAGGGAGAAGAACACTGAAGCTTTCTTT
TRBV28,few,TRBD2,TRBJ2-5,CASLPRGGFQETQYF,TGTGCCAGCTTACCCCGGGGGGGGTTCCAAGAGACCCAGTACTTC
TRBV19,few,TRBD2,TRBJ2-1,CASSPRGSGGKYNEQFF,TGTGCCAGTAGTCCTCGAGGCAGCGGGGGAAAATACAATGAGCAGTTCTTC
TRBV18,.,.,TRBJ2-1,CASSPSIGNEQFF,TGTGCCAGCTCACCTTCTATCGGTAATGAGCAGTTCTTC
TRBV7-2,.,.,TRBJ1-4,CASSLYQGGEKLFF,TGTGCCAGCAGCTTATATCAGGGTGGCGAAAAACTGTTTTTT
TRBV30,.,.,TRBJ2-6,CAWGVGGANVLTF,TGTGCCTGGGGAGTTGGCGGGGCCAACGTCCTGACTTTC
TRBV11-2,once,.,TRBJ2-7,CASSGDSYEQYF,TGTGCCAGCAGCGGAGACAGTTACGAGCAGTACTTC